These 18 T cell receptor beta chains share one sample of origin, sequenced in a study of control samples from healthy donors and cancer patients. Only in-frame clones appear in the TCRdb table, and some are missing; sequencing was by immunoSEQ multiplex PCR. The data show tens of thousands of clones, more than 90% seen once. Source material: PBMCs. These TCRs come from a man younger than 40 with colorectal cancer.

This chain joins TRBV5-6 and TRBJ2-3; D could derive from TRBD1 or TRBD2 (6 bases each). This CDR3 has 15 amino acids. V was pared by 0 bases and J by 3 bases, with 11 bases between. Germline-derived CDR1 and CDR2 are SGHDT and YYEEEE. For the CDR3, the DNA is TGTGCCAGCAGCTTGGTGGGGGGCCGGACAGATACGCAGTATTTT. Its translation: CASSLVGGRTDTQYF.

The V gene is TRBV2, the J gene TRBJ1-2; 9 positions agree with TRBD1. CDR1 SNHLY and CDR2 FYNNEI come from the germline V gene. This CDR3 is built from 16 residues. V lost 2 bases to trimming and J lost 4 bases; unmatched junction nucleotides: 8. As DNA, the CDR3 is TGTGCCAGCAGTGAATTAGGACAGGGGTCGGTCTATGGCTACACCTTC. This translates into CASSELGQGSVYGYTF.

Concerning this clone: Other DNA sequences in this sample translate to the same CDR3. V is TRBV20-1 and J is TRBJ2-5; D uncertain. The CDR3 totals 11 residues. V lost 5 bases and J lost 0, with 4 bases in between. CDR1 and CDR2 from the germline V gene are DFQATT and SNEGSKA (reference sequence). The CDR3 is CSAQYQETQYF. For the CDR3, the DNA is TGCAGTGCTCAGTACCAAGAGACCCAGTACTTC.

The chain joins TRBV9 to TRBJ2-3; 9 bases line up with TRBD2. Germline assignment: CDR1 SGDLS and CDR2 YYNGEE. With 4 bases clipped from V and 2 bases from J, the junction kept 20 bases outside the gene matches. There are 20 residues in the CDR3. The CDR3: CASSSRGGGSGGFSTDTQYF. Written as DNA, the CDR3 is TGTGCCAGCAGCTCCCGGGGCGGGGGTAGCGGGGGCTTCTCCACAGATACGCAGTATTTT. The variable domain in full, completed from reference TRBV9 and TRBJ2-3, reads DSGVTQTPKHLITATGQRVTLRCSPRSGDLSVYWYQQSLDQGLQFLIQYYNGEERAKGNILERFSAQQFPDLHSELNLSSLELGDSALYFCASSSRGGGSGGFSTDTQYFGPGTRLTVL.

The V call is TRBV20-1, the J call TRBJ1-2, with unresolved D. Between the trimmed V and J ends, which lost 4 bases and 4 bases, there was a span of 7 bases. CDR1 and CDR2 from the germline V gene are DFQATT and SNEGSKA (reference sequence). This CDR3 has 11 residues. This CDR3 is CSATTIYGYTF. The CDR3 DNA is TGCAGTGCTACAACGATCTATGGCTACACCTTC.

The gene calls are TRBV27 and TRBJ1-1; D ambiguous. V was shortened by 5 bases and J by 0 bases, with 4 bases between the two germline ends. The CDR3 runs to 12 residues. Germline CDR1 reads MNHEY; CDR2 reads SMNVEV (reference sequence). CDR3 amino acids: CASSQMNTEAFF. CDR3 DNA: TGTGCCAGCAGTCAGATGAACACTGAAGCTTTCTTT.

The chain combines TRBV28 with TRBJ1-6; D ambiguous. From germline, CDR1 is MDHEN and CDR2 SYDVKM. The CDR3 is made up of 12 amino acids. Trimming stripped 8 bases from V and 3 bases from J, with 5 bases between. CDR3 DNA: TGTGCCAGCCTTAACTATAATTCACCCCTCCACTTT. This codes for CASLNYNSPLHF.

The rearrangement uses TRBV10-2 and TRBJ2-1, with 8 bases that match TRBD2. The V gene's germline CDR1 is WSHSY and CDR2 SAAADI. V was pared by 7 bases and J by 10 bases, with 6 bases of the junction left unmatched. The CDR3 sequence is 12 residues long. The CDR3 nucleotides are TGCGCCAGCACGGGGGGGCCAGGCGAGCAGTTCTTC. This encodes CASTGGPGEQFF.

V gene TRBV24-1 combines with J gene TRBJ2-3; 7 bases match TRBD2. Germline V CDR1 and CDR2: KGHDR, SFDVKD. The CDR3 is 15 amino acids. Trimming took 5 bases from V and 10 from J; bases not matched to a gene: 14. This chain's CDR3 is CATSVLSGGNDAQYF. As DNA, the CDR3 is TGTGCCACCAGTGTATTGTCGGGGGGAAACGATGCGCAGTATTTT.

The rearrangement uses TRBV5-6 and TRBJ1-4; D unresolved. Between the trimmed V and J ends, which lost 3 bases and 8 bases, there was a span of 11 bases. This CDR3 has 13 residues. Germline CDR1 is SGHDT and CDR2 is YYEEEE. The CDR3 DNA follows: TGTGCCAGCAGCTCCCCTGGGGTGGAAAAACTGTTTTTT. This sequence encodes CASSSPGVEKLFF.

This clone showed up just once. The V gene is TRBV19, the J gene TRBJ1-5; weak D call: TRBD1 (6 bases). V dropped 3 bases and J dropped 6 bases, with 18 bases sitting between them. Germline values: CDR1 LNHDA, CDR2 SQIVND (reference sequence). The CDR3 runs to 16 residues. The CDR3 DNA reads TGTGCCAGTAGTATGAGGGACACCGGACGGAGTCAGCCCCAGCATTTT. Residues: CASSMRDTGRSQPQHF.

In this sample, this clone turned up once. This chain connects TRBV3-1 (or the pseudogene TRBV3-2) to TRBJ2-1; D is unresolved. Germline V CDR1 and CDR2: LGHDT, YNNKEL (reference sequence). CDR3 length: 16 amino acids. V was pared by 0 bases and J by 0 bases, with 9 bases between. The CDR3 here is CASSQEPGLSYNEQFF. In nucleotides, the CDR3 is TGTGCCAGCAGCCAAGAACCGGGCCTCTCCTACAATGAGCAGTTCTTC.

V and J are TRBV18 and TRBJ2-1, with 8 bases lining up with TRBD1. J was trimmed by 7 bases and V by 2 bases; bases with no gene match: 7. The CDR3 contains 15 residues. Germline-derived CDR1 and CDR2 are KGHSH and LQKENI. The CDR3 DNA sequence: TGTGCCAGCTCACCATCGACAGGGGTTGGGAATGAGCAGTTCTTC. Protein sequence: CASSPSTGVGNEQFF.

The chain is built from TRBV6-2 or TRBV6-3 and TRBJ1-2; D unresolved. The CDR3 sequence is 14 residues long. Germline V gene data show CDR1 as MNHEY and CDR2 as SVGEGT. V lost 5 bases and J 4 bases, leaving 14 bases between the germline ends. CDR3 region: CASSPTAGSYGYTF. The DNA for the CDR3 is TGTGCCAGCAGTCCCACCGCCGGGTCCTATGGCTACACCTTC.

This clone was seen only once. The CDR3 spells CASSHLLPGVTSGGKYNEQFF. In nucleotides, the CDR3 is TGCGCCAGCAGCCACCTCTTACCGGGGGTAACTAGCGGGGGGAAGTACAATGAGCAGTTCTTC. The rearrangement links TRBV4-3 to TRBJ2-1; 12 bases line up with TRBD2. The CDR3 spans 21 residues. Germline V gene sequence: CDR1 LGHNA, CDR2 YSLEER. J lost 4 bases, V lost 3 bases, and 19 bases had no gene match.

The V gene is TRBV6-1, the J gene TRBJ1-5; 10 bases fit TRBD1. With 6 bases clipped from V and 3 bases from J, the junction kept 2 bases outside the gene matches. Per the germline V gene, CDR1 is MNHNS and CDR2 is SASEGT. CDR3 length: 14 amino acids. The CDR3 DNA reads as TGTGCCAGCAGGGGGACAGGGGACAATCAGCCCCAGCATTTT. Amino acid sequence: CASRGTGDNQPQHF.

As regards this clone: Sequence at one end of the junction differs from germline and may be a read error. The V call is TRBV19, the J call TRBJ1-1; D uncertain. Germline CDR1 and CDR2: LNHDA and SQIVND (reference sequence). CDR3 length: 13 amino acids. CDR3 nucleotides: TGTGCCACTAGTCGAACAGAGAACACTGAAGCTTTCTTT. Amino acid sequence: CATSRTENTEAFF.

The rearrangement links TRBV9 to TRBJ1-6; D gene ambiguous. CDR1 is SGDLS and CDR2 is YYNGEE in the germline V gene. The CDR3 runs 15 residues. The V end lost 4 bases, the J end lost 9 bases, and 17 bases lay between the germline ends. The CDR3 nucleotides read TGTGCCAGCAGCCCCGACGGCTATACATTTTCACCCCTCCACTTT. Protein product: CASSPDGYTFSPLHF.